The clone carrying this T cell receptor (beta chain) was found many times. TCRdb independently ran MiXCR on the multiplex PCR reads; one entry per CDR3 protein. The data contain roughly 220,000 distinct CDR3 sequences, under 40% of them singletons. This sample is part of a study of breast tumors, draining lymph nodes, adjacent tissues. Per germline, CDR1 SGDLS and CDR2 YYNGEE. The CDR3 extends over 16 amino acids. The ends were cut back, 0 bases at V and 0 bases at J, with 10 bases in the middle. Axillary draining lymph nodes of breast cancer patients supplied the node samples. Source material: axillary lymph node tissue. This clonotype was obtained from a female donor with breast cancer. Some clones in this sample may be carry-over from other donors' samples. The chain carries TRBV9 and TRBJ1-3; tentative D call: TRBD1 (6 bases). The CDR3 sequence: CASSVGTGFSGNTIYF. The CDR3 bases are TGTGCCAGCAGCGTAGGAACAGGGTTCTCTGGAAACACCATATATTTT.